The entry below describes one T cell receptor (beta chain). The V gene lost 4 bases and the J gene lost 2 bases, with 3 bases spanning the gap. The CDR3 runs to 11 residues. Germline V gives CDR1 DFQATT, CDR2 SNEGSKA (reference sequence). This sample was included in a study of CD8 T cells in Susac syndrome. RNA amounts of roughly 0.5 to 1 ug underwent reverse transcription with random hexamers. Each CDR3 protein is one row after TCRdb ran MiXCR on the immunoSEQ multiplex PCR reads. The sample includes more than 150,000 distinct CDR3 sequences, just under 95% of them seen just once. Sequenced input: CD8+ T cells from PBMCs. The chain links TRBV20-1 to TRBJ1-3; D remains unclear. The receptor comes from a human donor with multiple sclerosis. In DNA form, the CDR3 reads TGCAGTGCTACCACTGGAAACACCATATATTTT. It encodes CSATTGNTIYF.